These 31 T cell receptor beta chains came from one sample sequenced in a study of response to subunit inactivated influenza vaccine. TCRdb used MiXCR to reprocess the RT-PCR reads, holding one entry per CDR3 protein. Counted here are more than 700,000 distinct CDR3 sequences, 21% occurring once; the ten biggest clones make up around 9.6%. The sequencing here drew on PBMCs from blood, taken around 5 days after vaccination. Receptors were obtained from a man aged 50-60 years who received an inactivated influenza vaccine.

The J gene is TRBJ2-3, the V gene TRBV15; 8 bases are shared with TRBD2. The germline V gene encodes CDR1 LNHNV and CDR2 YYDKDF (reference sequence). The CDR3 has 15 amino acids. V lost 5 bases and J lost 7; bases outside the gene matches: 11. DNA of the CDR3: TGTGCCACCAGCCCGCGAGCGGGAGCGGGGAATACGCAGTATTTT. Its protein is CATSPRAGAGNTQYF.

The chain uses TRBV28 and TRBJ1-4, with a tentative D call TRBD1 (5 bases). The CDR3 is made up of 17 amino acids. Germline V CDR1 and CDR2: MDHEN, SYDVKM. Trimming cost V 3 bases and J 8 bases, with 22 bases left between them. CDR3 sequence (DNA): TGTGCCAGCAGTTTGCCGCCGGTGGGGGGTTCCAGGGAAAAACTGTTTTTT. Its protein product is CASSLPPVGGSREKLFF.

This clonotype was observed a handful of times. The V gene is TRBV20-1, the J gene TRBJ2-7, with 11 bases identical to TRBD2. The junction had 3 bases not matched to a gene; V was cut back by 7 bases and J by 4 bases. The germline CDR1 and CDR2 sequences are DFQATT and SNEGSKA (reference sequence). The CDR3 totals 12 residues. CDR3 sequence (DNA): TGCAGTGTAGCGGGAGGGCAGTACGAGCAGTACTTC. Translated, it gives CSVAGGQYEQYF.

The rearrangement joins TRBV10-3 to TRBJ2-1, with TRBD1 identical over 10 bases. This CDR3 has 14 residues. The J segment lost 2 bases and the V segment lost 6 bases, leaving 1 base of the junction unmatched. CDR1 is ENHRY, CDR2 SYGVKD, per germline. The CDR3 sequence is CAIRGTGAYNEQFF. The CDR3 nucleotides read TGTGCCATCAGGGGGACAGGGGCCTACAATGAGCAGTTCTTC.

The genes are TRBV20-1 and TRBJ2-2; D gene unclear. V gave up 2 bases and J gave up 5 bases, with 9 bases separating them. The germline CDR1 and CDR2 sequences are DFQATT and SNEGSKA (reference sequence). This CDR3 contains 13 residues. In nucleotides, the CDR3 is TGCAGTGCTAGACGTCAAGGAACCGGGGAGCTGTTTTTT. The encoded protein is CSARRQGTGELFF.

The sample holds a few counts of this clonotype. This chain joins TRBV12-3 or TRBV12-4 and TRBJ2-7; no clear D gene. V was pared by 3 bases and J by 5 bases, with 11 bases between. The CDR3 is made up of 13 amino acids. This chain's CDR3 is CASSFWQYHEQYF. In nucleotides, the CDR3 is TGTGCCAGCAGTTTTTGGCAGTACCACGAGCAGTACTTC.

The chain is built from TRBV7-9 and TRBJ1-6; D call uncertain. CDR3 size: 13 residues. The germline V gene has CDR1 SEHNR and CDR2 FQNEAQ (reference sequence). V lost 1 base and J lost 9, with 7 bases in between. CDR3 in amino acids: CASSLGTVSPLHF. DNA of the CDR3: TGTGCCAGCAGCTTAGGAACGGTTTCACCCCTCCACTTT.

This chain uses TRBV4-3 with TRBJ2-7; perhaps TRBD1 as D (6 bases). The length of the CDR3 is 14 residues. Germline CDR1 and CDR2: LGHNA and YSLEER. V lost 0 bases and J lost 5, with 11 bases in between. The CDR3 loop is CASSQEQGFNEQYF. The CDR3, as DNA: TGCGCCAGCAGCCAAGAACAGGGTTTTAACGAGCAGTACTTC.

This clonotype was detected only a few times. The V gene is TRBV30, the J gene TRBJ2-1; tentative D call: TRBD2 (5 bases). This CDR3 comprises 12 residues. Trimming pared 0 bases from V and 16 bases from J, leaving 16 bases between. Germline-derived CDR1 and CDR2 are GTSNPN and SVGIG (reference sequence). The CDR3 here is CAWSVRPGSTFF. The CDR3 nucleotides are TGTGCCTGGAGTGTAAGGCCGGGGTCCACTTTCTTC. Full variable domain (missing parts from reference TRBV30 and TRBJ2-1): SQTIHQWPATLVQPVGSPLSLECTVEGTSNPNLYWYRQAAGRGLQLLFYSVGIGQISSEVPQNLSASRPQDRQFILSSKKLLLSDSGFYLCAWSVRPGSTFFGPGTRLTVL.

This clonotype was recorded many times. This chain joins TRBV5-1 and TRBJ1-6; D unresolved. The V gene lost 4 bases and the J gene lost 7 bases, with 15 bases spanning the gap. Germline V gene sequence: CDR1 SGHRS, CDR2 YFSETQ. The CDR3 loop spans 15 amino acids. The CDR3 region is CASSPDGRQNSPLHF. The CDR3, as DNA: TGCGCCAGCAGCCCGGACGGAAGGCAGAATTCACCCCTCCACTTT. Combining the CDR3 with reference TRBV5-1 and TRBJ1-6 gives the whole variable domain KAGVTQTPRYLIKTRGQQVTLSCSPISGHRSVSWYQQTPGQGLQFLFEYFSETQRNKGNFPGRFSGRQFSNSRSEMNVSTLELGDSALYLCASSPDGRQNSPLHFGNGTRLTVT.

The V gene is TRBV12-3 or TRBV12-4, the J gene TRBJ1-2; D remains unclear. Trimming took off 1 base at V and 8 bases at J, with 17 bases between the two ends. CDR3 length: 15 amino acids. In nucleotides, the CDR3 is TGTGCCAGCAGTTTAGGTGCGAGACGGGGAGAGGGCTACACCTTC. Protein: CASSLGARRGEGYTF.

This clonotype was detected a few times. The chain combines TRBV6-2 or TRBV6-3 with TRBJ1-1; no firm D call. This CDR3 is 14 amino acids long. Germline V gene data show CDR1 as MNHEY and CDR2 as SVGEGT. V was clipped by 4 bases and J by 4 bases, with 13 bases between them. This chain's CDR3 is CASSLEVVGTEAFF. CDR3 in DNA: TGTGCCAGCAGTTTAGAGGTGGTGGGCACTGAAGCTTTCTTT.

At least ten counts were recorded for this clonotype. The chain combines TRBV20-1 with TRBJ2-3; no reliable D call. The germline V and J ends were trimmed by 3 bases and 2 bases, with 3 bases remaining between them. CDR3 size: 11 residues. Germline CDR1 and CDR2: DFQATT and SNEGSKA (reference sequence). The CDR3 is CSASYTDTQYF. CDR3 bases: TGCAGTGCTAGCTACACAGATACGCAGTATTTT.

The chain's CDR3 is CASSRPGTGKDEQFF. DNA for the CDR3: TGTGCCAGCAGCCGTCCCGGGACAGGGAAAGATGAGCAGTTCTTC. This rearrangement joins TRBV7-3 to TRBJ2-1; 9 bases are shared with TRBD1. V lost 5 bases, J lost 8 bases, and 10 bases stayed unmatched. Germline V gene sequence: CDR1 SGHTA, CDR2 FQGTGA. The CDR3 is made up of 15 amino acids. The full variable domain, in which reference TRBV7-3 and TRBJ2-1 provide the parts outside the CDR3, is GAGVSQTPSNKVTEKGKYVELRCDPISGHTALYWYRQSLGQGPEFLIYFQGTGAADDSGLPNDRFFAVRPEGSVSTLKIQRTERGDSAVYLCASSRPGTGKDEQFFGPGTRLTVL.

This sequence joins TRBV5-1 and TRBJ2-7, with D perhaps matching TRBD2 (6 bases). The CDR3 is made up of 13 amino acids. Trimming pared 5 bases from V and 5 bases from J, leaving 14 bases between. Looked up from germline, CDR1 is SGHRS and CDR2 is YFSETQ. CDR3 region: CASSSGDRDEQYF. The CDR3 coding sequence is TGCGCCAGCAGTTCGGGGGACCGGGACGAGCAGTACTTC.

This clonotype was detected only a few times. The V call is TRBV5-1, the J call TRBJ2-1; D gene uncertain. From germline, CDR1 is SGHRS and CDR2 YFSETQ. This CDR3 is 15 amino acids long. Trimming took 0 bases from V and 2 from J, leaving 9 bases between them. The CDR3 bases are TGCGCCAGCAGCTTGGAGGCCCAACCCTACAATGAGCAGTTCTTC. It is translated as CASSLEAQPYNEQFF.

The V and J genes are TRBV20-1 and TRBJ1-1; D remains ambiguous. The CDR3 has 11 residues. CDR1 and CDR2 from the germline V gene are DFQATT and SNEGSKA (reference sequence). The V end was cut by 4 bases, the J end by 6 bases, with 9 bases between. The CDR3 is CSANRPAEAFF. The CDR3 DNA reads as TGCAGTGCTAACAGACCGGCTGAAGCTTTCTTT.

The J gene is TRBJ1-3, the V gene TRBV18; D is uncertain. Trimming removed 4 bases at V and 4 bases at J, with 17 bases between. Looked up from germline, CDR1 is KGHSH and CDR2 is LQKENI. CDR3 length: 16 amino acids. The CDR3 nucleotides read TGTGCCAGCTCACAACTGGACCTACGAGGCGGAAACACCATATATTTT. Amino acids: CASSQLDLRGGNTIYF.

The rearrangement uses TRBV5-6 and TRBJ2-4, with TRBD1 as a possible D gene (6 bases). Germline CDR1 is SGHDT and CDR2 is YYEEEE. There are 17 residues in the CDR3. The ends were cut back, 4 bases at V and 2 bases at J, with 19 bases in the middle. CDR3 sequence: CASSAEITQGTKNIQYF. For the CDR3, the DNA is TGTGCCAGCAGCGCCGAAATTACCCAGGGGACCAAAAACATTCAGTACTTC.

This clonotype was detected a few times. This chain joins TRBV10-3 and TRBJ2-2, with 7 bases aligning to TRBD1. V gave up 10 bases and J gave up 0 bases; unmatched junction bases: 5. The CDR3 covers 14 residues. Per the germline V gene, CDR1 is ENHRY and CDR2 is SYGVKD. In DNA, the CDR3 is TGTGCCACCTCCGGGACAGCGAACACCGGGGAGCTGTTTTTT. As protein: CATSGTANTGELFF.

This clonotype was counted a few times. This chain links TRBV29-1 with TRBJ2-2; D unclear. This CDR3 has 12 residues. V was cut by 2 bases and J by 3 bases, with 4 bases left in between. Germline V CDR1 and CDR2: SQVTM, ANQGSEA. CDR3 sequence reads: CSVEKDTGELFF. CDR3 sequence (DNA): TGCAGCGTTGAAAAGGACACCGGGGAGCTGTTTTTT.

In its sample, this clonotype was seen a few times. V gene TRBV20-1 combines with J gene TRBJ2-3; 10 bases map to TRBD1. The junction had 6 bases not matched to a gene; V was cut back by 2 bases and J by 1 base. This CDR3 spans 16 amino acids. In germline, CDR1 is DFQATT, CDR2 SNEGSKA (reference sequence). The CDR3 nucleotides read TGCAGTGCTAGATTCCGACAGGGGGCACGCACAGATACGCAGTATTTT. Protein sequence: CSARFRQGARTDTQYF.

The V gene is TRBV5-1, the J gene TRBJ2-7; 7 positions match TRBD1. Trimming removed 2 bases from V and 0 bases from J; junction bases left unmatched: 5. The CDR3 has 15 amino acids. Germline assignment: CDR1 SGHRS and CDR2 YFSETQ. CDR3 protein: CASSFTTGSSYEQYF. The CDR3 bases are TGCGCCAGCAGCTTCACGACAGGGAGCTCCTACGAGCAGTACTTC. Drawing the rest from reference TRBV5-1 and TRBJ2-7, the complete variable domain is KAGVTQTPRYLIKTRGQQVTLSCSPISGHRSVSWYQQTPGQGLQFLFEYFSETQRNKGNFPGRFSGRQFSNSRSEMNVSTLELGDSALYLCASSFTTGSSYEQYFGPGTRLTVT.

This clonotype was detected only a few times. The chain combines TRBV6-2 or TRBV6-3 with TRBJ2-3; 8 bases fit TRBD2. Trimming cost V 2 bases and J 2 bases; bases outside gene matches: 9. Germline V CDR1 and CDR2: MNHEY, SVGEGT. CDR3 length: 17 residues. Written as DNA, the CDR3 is TGTGCCAGCAGTTACGCAGGGACTAGGGAGCCCACAGATACGCAGTATTTT. It translates to CASSYAGTREPTDTQYF.

This chain connects TRBV11-2 to TRBJ2-5, with D perhaps matching TRBD2 (6 bases). V shed 0 bases and J shed 1 base, with 15 bases lying between them. The germline V gene has CDR1 SGHAT and CDR2 FQNNGV. There are 17 residues in the CDR3. Here the CDR3 DNA reads TGTGCCAGCAGCTTAGATCTGGGTGGGAGGCTCCAAGAGACCCAGTACTTC. Translating gives CASSLDLGGRLQETQYF.

This clonotype appeared a few times. V gene TRBV6-5 combines with J gene TRBJ2-7; D possibly corresponds to TRBD1 (6 bases). Germline CDR1 MNHEY, CDR2 SVGAGI. The CDR3 spans 16 residues. V gave up 2 bases and J gave up 0 bases, with 14 bases separating them. The CDR3 protein is CASSYPLTGYSYEQYF. Here the CDR3 DNA reads TGTGCCAGCAGTTACCCATTGACAGGATACTCCTACGAGCAGTACTTC.

V and J are TRBV9 and TRBJ2-7, with 7 bases lining up with TRBD2. This CDR3 is built from 15 residues. V lost 0 bases to trimming and J lost 1 base; unmatched junction nucleotides: 4. Germline V gene lookup returns CDR1 SGDLS and CDR2 YYNGEE. CDR3 amino acids: CASSVEVGGSYEQYF. CDR3 coding DNA: TGTGCCAGCAGCGTAGAGGTGGGAGGGTCCTACGAGCAGTACTTC.

V and J are TRBV7-9 and TRBJ2-7; weak D call: TRBD1 (5 bases). Between the trimmed V and J ends, which lost 4 bases and 2 bases, there was a span of 12 bases. The germline CDR1 and CDR2 sequences are SEHNR and FQNEAQ (reference sequence). There are 14 residues in the CDR3. The CDR3 coding sequence is TGTGCCAGCAGCTCCGACAGATTAACCTACGAGCAGTACTTC. Protein: CASSSDRLTYEQYF.

Remarks on this clonotype: A read error may account for a junction end that differs from germline. The V gene is TRBV20-1, the J gene TRBJ1-2, with D tentatively TRBD1 (6 bases). This CDR3 is built from 17 residues. Germline values: CDR1 DFQATT, CDR2 SNEGSKA (reference sequence). CDR3: CCASLNQRPTGPYGYTF. DNA for the CDR3: TGCTGTGCTAGCCTAAACCAACGGCCGACAGGCCCCTATGGCTACACCTTC.

This clonotype appeared once. V usage is TRBV7-4 and J usage is TRBJ2-1; 7 bases fit TRBD1. From germline, CDR1 is SGHVT and CDR2 SQSDAQ. The CDR3 sequence is 18 residues long. J gave up 7 bases and V 11 bases, and 26 bases lay outside the gene matches. The CDR3: CASSKQVPGTEVVNEQFF. CDR3 sequence (DNA): TGTGCCTCCTCCAAGCAGGTCCCTGGGACAGAGGTGGTTAATGAGCAGTTCTTC.

This clonotype has more than one count but fewer than ten. The chain carries TRBV20-1 and TRBJ1-3, with D unresolved. V was trimmed by 0 bases and J by 3 bases, leaving 6 bases between them. This CDR3 is 13 amino acids long. CDR1 is DFQATT, CDR2 SNEGSKA, per germline (reference sequence). CDR3 loop: CSARDIYGNTIYF. CDR3 nucleotide sequence: TGCAGTGCTAGAGATATTTATGGAAACACCATATATTTT.